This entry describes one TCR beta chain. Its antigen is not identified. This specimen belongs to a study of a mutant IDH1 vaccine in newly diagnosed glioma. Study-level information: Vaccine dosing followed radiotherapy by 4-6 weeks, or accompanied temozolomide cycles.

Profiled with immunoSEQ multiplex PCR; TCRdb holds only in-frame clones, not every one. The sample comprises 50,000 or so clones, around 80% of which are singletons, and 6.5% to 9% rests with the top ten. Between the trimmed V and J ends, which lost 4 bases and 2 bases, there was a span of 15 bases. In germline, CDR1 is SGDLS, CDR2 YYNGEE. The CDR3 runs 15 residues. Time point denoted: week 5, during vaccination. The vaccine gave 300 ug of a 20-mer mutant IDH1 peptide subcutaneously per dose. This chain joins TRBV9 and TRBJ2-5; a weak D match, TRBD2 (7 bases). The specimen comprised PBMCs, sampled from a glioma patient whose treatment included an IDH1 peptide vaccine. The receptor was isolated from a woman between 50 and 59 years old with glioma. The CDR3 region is CASSPGGAVQETQYF. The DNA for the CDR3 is TGTGCCAGCAGCCCTGGGGGGGCCGTTCAAGAGACCCAGTACTTC.